The rows below give T cell receptor beta chains drawn from one sample of a study of early T cells in non-severe SARS-CoV-2 infection. TCRdb re-analysed the 5' RACE reads in MiXCR, keeping a single row per CDR3 protein. The sample consists of tens of thousands of distinct CDR3 sequences, roughly 12% of them appearing once. Sequencing was carried out using whole blood. Source of these receptors: an adult who was a healthcare worker with PCR-confirmed SARS-CoV-2 infection or an uninfected control (not recorded which). CDR3s include the opening cysteine and the closing phenylalanine or tryptophan. D genes are given only for firm matches. Rows give clone size only sometimes, using once, few, many, or a class for an expanded clone.

V	size	D	J	CDR3	DNA
TRBV29-1	medium-sized	TRBD2	TRBJ2-1	CSVVRTSGYNEQFF	TGCAGCGTTGTCCGGACTAGCGGTTACAATGAGCAGTTCTTC
TRBV7-2	many	.	TRBJ2-3	CASSLAQSRGRADTQYF	TGTGCCAGCAGCTTAGCCCAGTCCAGGGGACGGGCAGATACGCAGTATTTT
TRBV18	.	.	TRBJ2-4	CASSGQTHKAGIQYF	TGTGCCAGCTCAGGGCAGACACACAAGGCCGGCATTCAGTACTTC
TRBV19	few	.	TRBJ2-7	CASSIGQETYEQYF	TGTGCCAGTAGTATAGGACAGGAGACCTACGAGCAGTACTTC
TRBV7-3	.	.	TRBJ2-3	CASSPTGTQNTQYF	TGTGCCAGCAGCCCCACCGGGACTCAAAATACGCAGTATTTT
TRBV20-1	many	TRBD2	TRBJ2-1	CSATLTSGRNEQFF	TGCAGTGCTACCTTGACTAGCGGGAGAAACGAGCAGTTCTTC
TRBV7-9	many	.	TRBJ1-1	CASSLFNTEAFF	TGTGCCAGCAGCTTATTCAACACTGAAGCTTTCTTT
TRBV10-1	.	.	TRBJ2-7	CASSESWRSGREQYF	TGCGCCAGCAGTGAGTCATGGCGATCGGGGAGGGAGCAGTACTTC
TRBV18	few	TRBD1	TRBJ2-3	CASSPTGQGADTQYF	TGTGCCAGCTCACCTACTGGACAGGGGGCAGATACGCAGTATTTT
TRBV29-1	few	.	TRBJ1-2	CSVELGGPVYGYTF	TGCAGCGTTGAATTAGGGGGACCAGTTTATGGCTACACCTTC
TRBV24-1	.	.	TRBJ1-1	CATSDWADTEAFF	TGTGCCACCAGTGATTGGGCAGACACTGAAGCTTTCTTT
TRBV29-1	few	.	TRBJ2-3	CSVEDQFLRQDTQYF	TGCAGCGTTGAAGATCAGTTCCTCCGTCAAGATACGCAGTATTTT
TRBV28	many	TRBD2	TRBJ2-7	CASRGSSGSTTYEQYF	TGTGCCAGCAGGGGGTCTAGCGGGAGTACTACCTACGAGCAGTACTTC
TRBV20-1	.	TRBD2	TRBJ2-7	CSALRPSGHEQYF	TGCAGTGCTTTACGGCCTAGCGGACACGAGCAGTACTTC
TRBV7-9	few	.	TRBJ2-5	CASSLGNGALEAEETQYF	TGTGCCAGCAGCTTAGGCAACGGGGCGCTTGAGGCGGAAGAGACCCAGTACTTC
TRBV6-6	few	TRBD2	TRBJ2-5	CASSPGLAGRETQYF	TGTGCCAGCAGTCCGGGACTAGCGGGGAGAGAGACCCAGTACTTC
TRBV5-5	many	TRBD1	TRBJ1-5	CASSRDRMQPQHF	TGTGCCAGCAGCCGGGACAGGATGCAGCCCCAGCATTTT
TRBV9	.	TRBD1	TRBJ1-2	CASSSPTGVRGYTF	TGTGCCAGCAGCTCACCGACAGGGGTGAGAGGCTACACCTTC
TRBV4-2	many	.	TRBJ2-7	CASSQDLVSPYYEQYF	TGTGCCAGCAGCCAAGATCTCGTATCTCCTTACTACGAGCAGTACTTC
TRBV6-2/TRBV6-3	.	TRBD2	TRBJ2-1	CASSPRPRTSGSGNEQFF	TGTGCCAGCAGTCCCCGACCCCGGACTAGCGGGAGTGGGAATGAGCAGTTCTTC
TRBV9	few	.	TRBJ2-1	CASSVEAASYNEQFF	TGTGCCAGCAGCGTAGAGGCGGCCTCCTACAATGAGCAGTTCTTC
TRBV7-2	many	.	TRBJ1-2	CASSTSEGSYTF	TGTGCCAGCAGTACCTCCGAGGGGAGCTACACCTTC
TRBV7-8	few	.	TRBJ2-7	CASSLRGREGEQYF	TGTGCCAGCAGCTTAAGAGGGCGCGAGGGGGAGCAGTACTTC
TRBV27	few	.	TRBJ1-5	CASSQYPGQSNQPQHF	TGTGCCAGCAGTCAATACCCCGGGCAGAGCAATCAGCCCCAGCATTTT
TRBV28	few	.	TRBJ2-1	CASSLLARNEQFF	TGTGCCAGCAGTTTGCTAGCGCGAAATGAGCAGTTCTTC
TRBV15	few	.	TRBJ2-4	CATSADSSGTGTNIQYF	TGTGCCACCAGCGCGGACTCCTCCGGGACCGGGACGAACATTCAGTACTTC
TRBV5-1	few	.	TRBJ2-3	CASSFQGKRTDTQYF	TGCGCCAGCAGCTTTCAGGGGAAGCGCACAGATACGCAGTATTTT
TRBV18	many	.	TRBJ1-1	CASSPSVMNTEAFF	TGTGCCAGCTCACCATCGGTTATGAACACTGAAGCTTTCTTT
TRBV5-4	many	TRBD1	TRBJ2-1	CASSWQGAHNEQFF	TGTGCCAGCAGCTGGCAGGGGGCCCACAATGAGCAGTTCTTC
TRBV11-2	many	.	TRBJ2-7	CASSPWPLSYEQYF	TGTGCCAGCAGCCCCTGGCCGCTCTCCTACGAGCAGTACTTC
TRBV4-1	.	TRBD2	TRBJ2-7	CASSQVPGLAGTYEQYF	TGCGCCAGCAGCCAAGTTCCCGGACTAGCGGGGACCTACGAGCAGTACTTC
TRBV28	.	TRBD1	TRBJ1-4	CASKPSTGGLFF	TGTGCCAGCAAACCGTCGACAGGGGGACTGTTTTTT
TRBV7-9	many	.	TRBJ1-5	CASSLAIGGGANQPQHF	TGTGCCAGCAGCTTAGCGATAGGAGGAGGGGCAAATCAGCCCCAGCATTTT
TRBV20-1	few	TRBD2	TRBJ2-1	CSAPTRISGRGNEQFF	TGCAGTGCCCCCACTCGCATTAGCGGGAGGGGCAATGAGCAGTTCTTC
TRBV5-1	few	TRBD1	TRBJ2-7	CASSSSTGGHEQYF	TGCGCCAGCAGCTCTTCGACAGGGGGCCACGAGCAGTACTTC